This TCR beta chain was retrieved from a study of T-cell reconstitution after alpha-beta-depleted transplantation in children. Study observations and caveats: Several hundred expanded graft clones reportedly were the source of alpha-beta T cells about two months after transplant. Fresh T-cell production supplied most of the T-cell counts and diversity seen one year after transplant.

The authors prepared the TCRbeta library with unique molecular identifiers. TCRdb analysed the PCR reads with MiXCR anew, one entry per CDR3 protein. The sample yields about 830,000 distinct CDR3 sequences, 16% seen once. In this sample, this clonotype turned up a few times. Its antigen is not identified. V was trimmed by 2 bases and J by 3 bases, leaving 11 bases between them. The length of the CDR3 is 14 residues. Sequenced here: PBMCs, mostly from graft donor cells, sampled 360 days after TCRalphabeta/CD19-depleted stem cell transplant. J is TRBJ2-7 and V is TRBV12-3 or TRBV12-4; tentative D call: TRBD1 (6 bases). The TCR comes from a male patient aged 5 to 17 who had a stem cell transplant for acute lymphoblastic leukemia, so the T cells may come from the graft donor. The CDR3 bases are TGTGCCAGCAGTTTAAATCGACAGGTCTACGAGCAGTACTTC. This sequence encodes CASSLNRQVYEQYF.